This TCR beta chain was sequenced during a study of blood T cell repertoires in COVID-19. Study summary: Samples came from the United States, Italy and Spain, spanning acute and convalescent COVID-19. T cells, B-cell-depleted T cells, or PBMCs supplied cDNA or gDNA.

Germline values: CDR1 MDHEN, CDR2 SYDVKM. V was pared by 5 bases and J by 2 bases, with 9 bases between. This CDR3 is built from 13 residues. Generated by immunoSEQ multiplex PCR, the TCRdb table keeps only in-frame clones and is missing some. This sample has fewer than 85,000 clones, with more than 80% found just once. Specimen: peripheral blood. The V call is TRBV28, the J call TRBJ1-2; no reliable D call. The clonotype was recovered from a man aged 80 or over with acute or convalescent COVID-19. CDR3 loop: CASSVAANYGYTF. The CDR3 DNA sequence: TGTGCCAGCAGTGTCGCAGCGAACTATGGCTACACCTTC.